This T cell receptor beta chain was captured by sequencing in a study of OX40 agonist ivuxolimab in advanced cancers. Overall study: The group had a mean age of 60 years, ranged from about 23 to 85, and was 82.7% male.

Study findings and constraints: Fewer expanded clones were found on average in CD4+ than in CD8+ T cells. What antigens the expanded peripheral T cells recognized was never established.

Only in-frame clones appear in the TCRdb table, and some are missing; sequencing was by immunoSEQ multiplex PCR. The sample records about 60,000 clones, around 83% being singletons. A history of autoimmune disease or systemic immunosuppression excluded patients. Remarks on this clone: The antigen is undetermined.

The CDR3 sequence is 15 residues long. CDR1 SGHAT and CDR2 FQNNGV come from the germline V gene. V lost 4 bases and J lost 6, with 15 bases in between. The sample in question was CD4+ or CD8+ T cells sorted from blood, obtained in a trial of the OX40 agonist ivuxolimab. The chain uses TRBV11-2 and TRBJ2-2; D is uncertain. The source is an adult with an advanced solid tumor such as melanoma, head and neck, liver or kidney cancer. This CDR3 is CASSYRHGLPGELFF. The CDR3 DNA sequence: TGTGCCAGCAGCTATCGACACGGCTTGCCCGGGGAGCTGTTTTTT.